This TCR beta chain originates from a study of technical replicates of blood from several donors. Assay: immunoSEQ multiplex PCR; the TCRdb copy retains only in-frame clones and omits some. The sample lists around 89,000 clones, approximately 93% seen once, with around 0.23% in the top ten. The TCR comes from a human donor in good health. The sample was T cells isolated from PBMCs.

The DNA for the CDR3 is TGTGCCATCTTGGGGGAGGATGGAAACACCATATATTTT. Amino acids: CAILGEDGNTIYF. The V call is TRBV10-3, the J call TRBJ1-3; D possibly corresponds to TRBD1 (5 bases). V shed 8 bases and J shed 3 bases, with 11 bases lying between them. The CDR3 runs to 13 residues. CDR1 is ENHRY and CDR2 is SYGVKD in the germline V gene.